The clone carrying this TCR beta chain was counted many times. The data belong to a study of T cells in Graves' hyperthyroidism and ophthalmopathy. For the study at large: Pretreatment peripheral blood was obtained at initial diagnosis.

RNA transcripts served as the template for amplifying TCR beta CDR3 regions. The HTBI primer set was used in a first-round RT-PCR of the TCR CDR3. TCRdb fed the multiplex PCR reads into MiXCR, producing one record per CDR3 protein. This sample has hundreds of thousands of distinct CDR3 sequences, with approximately 19% found just once. Stable disease denoted Graves' hyperthyroidism without ophthalmopathy progression within 18 months. Any patient presenting with uncontrolled infection, other autoimmune disease, pregnancy or lactation was left out. PBMCs were sourced from over 8.5 ml fresh peripheral blood. Per the germline V gene, CDR1 is DFQATT and CDR2 is SNEGSKA (reference sequence). V lost 6 bases and J lost 1; bases outside the gene matches: 7. This CDR3 has 14 amino acids.

The chain is built from TRBV20-1 and TRBJ2-7, with 9 bases matching TRBD2. The source of this sequence is a woman younger than 30 with Graves' hyperthyroidism. What was sequenced was blood. CDR3 nucleotides: TGCAGTGCCAGATCGCGGGGGGGATCCTACGAGCAGTACTTC. Its protein is CSARSRGGSYEQYF.